This T cell receptor beta chain was observed in a study of T-cell memory formation after mild COVID-19 (dated by TCRdb to the early 2020s). Describing the broader study: Most TCR sequence clusters were specific to one of the two donors. The cohort comprised two young, previously healthy adult volunteers, one female and one male. Longitudinal TCRalpha and TCRbeta repertoire sequencing tracked T-cell clones expanding and contracting after mild COVID-19 in a couple of donors. Study-wide conclusions, independent of this receptor: From day 15 to 85, contracting clones showed balanced CD4/CD8 phenotypes, whereas a second wave of clones that expanded from day 15 to 37 leaned towards CD4+. The second-wave clones that peaked on day 37 were not confirmed to be SARS-CoV-2 specific. Some responding clones were detected in pre-infection memory, which suggested that pre-existing cross-reactive memory T cells had joined the SARS-CoV-2 response. Contracting CD4+ clones were located mainly in the CM and EM memory subsets, whereas CD8+ clones were found to be enriched in EMRA. The study covered only two mild cases, and larger cohorts including severe cases with pre-infection samples were considered necessary.

PBMCs were isolated by Ficoll-Paque density gradient centrifugation. With regard to this clonotype: It has no known antigen specificity. No per-base quality is available; no much larger clone lies one base away.

Including cysteine and phenylalanine, the CDR3 has 14 amino acids. The sequence is cut down to CDR3 DNA, 42 bases in frame from base 1. The germline V gene encodes CDR1 SGDLS and CDR2 YYNGEE. The V and J ends are trimmed by 4 bases and 3 bases, leaving 14 bases between them. Reads for this sample came from an Illumina NovaSeq 6000. Using 5'RACE with constant-segment primers, TCRalpha and TCRbeta cDNA libraries were constructed, with sample barcodes and unique molecular identifiers added in the process. RNA was extracted from every sample with Trizol reagent. Libraries were amplified in two PCR steps, with a second sample barcode and Illumina TruSeq adapters added in the second step. The libraries were sequenced on an Illumina NovaSeq using 2 x 150 bp paired-end reads. Under the source paper's analysis protocol: Reads were demultiplexed and collapsed into UMI-guided consensus sequences with migec v1.2.7. Using mixcr v2.1.11, UMI consensuses were aligned to TRA and TRB V and J templates and then assembled into clonotypes. Expanded or contracted clonotypes were those called significant by both edgeR and NoisET, with noise models trained on biological replicates. For edgeR calls, the cutoffs were a false discovery rate-adjusted p below 0.01 and a log2 fold-change threshold of 1. As an exploratory analysis of dynamics, max-normalized trajectories of the 1000 most abundant clonotypes were examined by PCA with hierarchical clustering. Separately sequenced CD4+ and CD8+ repertoires were used to assign the CD4 or CD8 phenotype of responding clones. The public reads were reanalyzed by TCRdb: fastp trimming at Q25, MiXCR alignment, in-frame beta chains only. CDR3 protein sequences are deduplicated, and each keeps its most common genes and DNA. TCRdb, rather than the study authors, made the V and J calls. Present in this sample are fewer than 700,000 distinct CDR3 sequences, about 20% of which were seen just once. The top ten hold 12% of the sample.

The specimen was PBMCs or a T cell subset sorted from them (not recorded which). This TCR was recovered from an adult woman who had mild COVID-19 (a few samples of this study predate the infection). The sample titles of this study are shuffled in the database, so cell type and time point are left out; the donor was told from shared clones. The rearranged chain carries TRBV9 and TRBJ2-7, and perhaps TRBD1 as D gene, on 6 matching bases. The CDR3 amino acid sequence is: CASSPQTGDYEQYF. The bases read TGTGCCAGCAGCCCCCAGACAGGAGACTACGAGCAGTACTTC. Joined to the reference TRBV9 and TRBJ2-7 proteins, this CDR3 gives the full variable domain: DSGVTQTPKHLITATGQRVTLRCSPRSGDLSVYWYQQSLDQGLQFLIQYYNGEERAKGNILERFSAQQFPDLHSELNLSSLELGDSALYFCASSPQTGDYEQYFGPGTRLTVT.